The 28 T cell receptor beta chains below were found in one sample sequenced in a study of blood T cell repertoires in COVID-19. TCRdb keeps only in-frame clones here, not all; method: immunoSEQ multiplex PCR. The top ten clones hold over 2.5% of a sample with roughly 200,000 clones, 70% to 90% of them seen once. The specimen was peripheral blood. The receptors were gathered from a man in his sixties with acute or convalescent COVID-19.

The genes are TRBV15 and TRBJ2-2; 12 positions agree with TRBD2. The CDR3 covers 18 residues. After removal of 2 bases from V and 7 bases from J, the junction contained 11 bases not matched to a gene. Germline CDR1 and CDR2: LNHNV and YYDKDF (reference sequence). The CDR3 reads CATSRIASGRAEGGELFF. The CDR3 nucleotides are TGTGCCACCAGCAGAATTGCTAGCGGGAGGGCCGAAGGCGGGGAGCTGTTTTTT.

The V and J genes are TRBV24-1 and TRBJ1-2; the match to TRBD1 covers 9 bases. V trimming: 3 bases; J trimming: 7 bases; junction bases outside the gene matches: 2. Germline assignment: CDR1 KGHDR and CDR2 SFDVKD. This CDR3 has 13 amino acids. The CDR3 reads CATSDNRGLGYTF. In DNA form, the CDR3 reads TGTGCCACCAGTGATAACAGGGGGCTTGGCTACACCTTC.

The chain has TRBV6-4 and TRBJ2-3; TRBD2 matches 10 bases. The germline CDR1 and CDR2 sequences are MRHNA and SNTAGT. J lost 4 bases, V lost 3 bases, and 4 bases had no gene match. The CDR3 length is 15 residues. CDR3 sequence reads: CASSESSGRADTQYF. CDR3 DNA: TGTGCCAGCAGTGAATCCAGCGGGAGGGCAGATACGCAGTATTTT.

The chain recombines TRBV3-1 (or the pseudogene TRBV3-2) with TRBJ2-3; 9 bases line up with TRBD2. CDR1 is LGHDT and CDR2 is YNNKEL in the germline V gene (reference sequence). The CDR3 consists of 16 residues. Trimming cost V 0 bases and J 4 bases; bases outside gene matches: 5. CDR3 region: CASSQDQSSGADTQYF. DNA for the CDR3: TGTGCCAGCAGCCAAGATCAATCTAGCGGGGCAGATACGCAGTATTTT.

This chain uses TRBV18 with TRBJ2-7; D remains ambiguous. The CDR3 spans 13 residues. CDR1 and CDR2 from the germline V gene are KGHSH and LQKENI. V shed 2 bases and J shed 6 bases, with 11 bases lying between them. This CDR3 is CASSPEAPSEQYF. CDR3 DNA sequence: TGTGCCAGCTCACCAGAAGCACCTTCCGAGCAGTACTTC.

The chain recombines TRBV7-2 with TRBJ1-1; D perhaps matches TRBD1 (5 bases). Germline values: CDR1 SGHTA, CDR2 FQGNSA. The V end lost 0 bases, the J end lost 4 bases, and 9 bases lay between the germline ends. The CDR3 is 14 amino acids. CDR3 region: CASSLAWGGTEAFF. Written as DNA, the CDR3 is TGTGCCAGCAGCTTAGCCTGGGGGGGCACTGAAGCTTTCTTT.

The chain carries TRBV7-3 and TRBJ2-1; 7 positions agree with TRBD2. Germline CDR1 SGHTA, CDR2 FQGTGA. The V gene end was trimmed by 2 bases and the J gene end by 8 bases; junction bases not matched to a gene: 6. The CDR3 length is 14 residues. In DNA form, the CDR3 reads TGTGCCAGCAGCTTAGGCGGGAGAGTGGATGAGCAGTTCTTC. Translating it yields CASSLGGRVDEQFF.

This clone is a singleton in its sample. The gene calls are TRBV5-1 and TRBJ2-7; 11 nucleotides align to TRBD2. The CDR3 contains 19 residues. Germline V CDR1 and CDR2: SGHRS, YFSETQ. V dropped 5 bases and J dropped 0; count of bases not matched to a gene: 16. In DNA, the CDR3 is TGCGCCAGCAGGGTGAGCGTCCAACTAGCGGGGGCCAGCTCCTACGAGCAGTACTTC. The encoded protein is CASRVSVQLAGASSYEQYF.

This clone came up once. The chain uses TRBV6-5 and TRBJ2-5; the D gene is possibly TRBD2 (6 bases). The CDR3 runs 14 residues. The V and J ends lost 6 bases and 9 bases respectively, with 20 bases between them. In germline, CDR1 is MNHEY, CDR2 SVGAGI. DNA of the CDR3: TGTGCCAGCAGCACCGGGACTGCCCCAGTGGCCCAGTACTTC. Residues: CASSTGTAPVAQYF.

This sequence joins TRBV30 and TRBJ1-1, with D hard to call. This CDR3 is 11 amino acids long. Trimming shortened V by 1 base and J by 6 bases, and 6 bases separated the two germline ends. Germline lookup yields CDR1 GTSNPN and CDR2 SVGIG (reference sequence). CDR3 region: CAWSEEAEAFF. CDR3 DNA sequence: TGTGCCTGGAGTGAAGAGGCTGAAGCTTTCTTT. Looking up the rest from reference TRBV30 and TRBJ1-1 gives the full variable domain: SQTIHQWPATLVQPVGSPLSLECTVEGTSNPNLYWYRQAAGRGLQLLFYSVGIGQISSEVPQNLSASRPQDRQFILSSKKLLLSDSGFYLCAWSEEAEAFFGQGTRLTVV.

This clone was counted once. The rearrangement links TRBV28 to TRBJ2-3, with D perhaps matching TRBD2 (5 bases). Germline V gene sequence: CDR1 MDHEN, CDR2 SYDVKM. The CDR3 loop spans 15 amino acids. The V and J ends lost 2 bases and 8 bases respectively, with 17 bases between them. The CDR3 DNA follows: TGTGCCAGCAGTTTAGGGCTAGCTAATTCTCGTACGCAGTATTTT. Protein product: CASSLGLANSRTQYF.

The DNA for the CDR3 is TGTGCCAGCAGGGACAACTACGAGCAGTACTTC. This sequence encodes CASRDNYEQYF. The chain employs TRBV6-6 and TRBJ2-7; D perhaps matches TRBD1 (5 bases). The germline CDR1 and CDR2 sequences are MNHNY and SVGAGI (reference sequence). The CDR3 has 11 residues. The germline V and J ends were trimmed by 6 bases and 3 bases, with 6 bases remaining between them.

The chain couples TRBV5-4 to TRBJ2-2; 15 positions agree with TRBD2. V shed 4 bases and J 4 bases; nucleotides not matched to a gene: 11. Germline CDR1 reads SGHNT; CDR2 reads YYREEE (reference sequence). The CDR3 covers 19 residues. CDR3 DNA sequence: TGTGCCAGCAGCCTCCGGACTAGCGGGAGGGCCTGGGGCACCGGGGAGCTGTTTTTT. As protein: CASSLRTSGRAWGTGELFF.

This chain connects TRBV5-1 to TRBJ2-7, with TRBD1 matching over 8 bases. Germline loops: CDR1 SGHRS, CDR2 YFSETQ. This CDR3 spans 15 amino acids. V dropped 0 bases and J dropped 4; count of bases not matched to a gene: 6. DNA of the CDR3: TGCGCCAGCAGCTTGGCCGTGACAGGGGTTTACGAGCAGTACTTC. Translation gives CASSLAVTGVYEQYF.

The chain carries TRBV18 and TRBJ2-3; TRBD2 agrees at 7 bases. This CDR3 comprises 16 residues. Trimming at V came to 6 bases and at J to 3 bases, leaving 12 bases not matched to a gene. Germline values: CDR1 KGHSH, CDR2 LQKENI. CDR3 sequence: CASSPSMAGATDTQYF. CDR3 DNA: TGTGCCAGCTCCCCTTCCATGGCGGGAGCTACAGATACGCAGTATTTT.

The chain joins TRBV18 to TRBJ1-2; D gene uncertain. The CDR3 is made up of 14 amino acids. The ends were cut back, 2 bases at V and 0 bases at J, with 7 bases in the middle. Germline-derived CDR1 and CDR2 are KGHSH and LQKENI. The CDR3 DNA reads TGTGCCAGCTCACCAGGCTCTGCTAACTATGGCTACACCTTC. This translates into CASSPGSANYGYTF. The entire variable domain, with the rest obtained from reference TRBV18 and TRBJ1-2, is as follows: NAGVMQNPRHLVRRRGQEARLRCSPMKGHSHVYWYRQLPEEGLKFMVYLQKENIIDESGMPKERFSAEFPKEGPSILRIQQVVRGDSAAYFCASSPGSANYGYTFGSGTRLTVV.

This chain links TRBV24-1 with TRBJ2-1, with a tentative D call TRBD2 (6 bases). Trimming cost V 3 bases and J 7 bases, with 12 bases left between them. Germline V gene lookup returns CDR1 KGHDR and CDR2 SFDVKD. The CDR3 consists of 14 residues. CDR3 DNA: TGTGCCACCAGTGATCCGGGACTTAGAAATGAGCAGTTCTTC. Translating gives CATSDPGLRNEQFF.

The chain links TRBV5-4 to TRBJ2-7; 9 bases are a match to TRBD1. The length of the CDR3 is 16 residues. V shed 2 bases and J 1 base; nucleotides not matched to a gene: 7. The V gene's germline CDR1 is SGHNT and CDR2 YYREEE (reference sequence). CDR3 bases: TGTGCCAGCAGCTTAGTCCCGGGACAGGGTTCCTACGAGCAGTACTTC. This encodes CASSLVPGQGSYEQYF.

The chain joins TRBV27 to TRBJ1-5; D gene unclear. CDR1 MNHEY and CDR2 SMNVEV come from the germline V gene (reference sequence). This CDR3 is 14 amino acids long. V shed 0 bases and J shed 4 bases, with 7 bases lying between them. In nucleotides, the CDR3 is TGTGCCAGCAGTTTATCGGGGAGGAATCAGCCCCAGCATTTT. It codes for CASSLSGRNQPQHF.

The rearrangement uses TRBV6-5 and TRBJ1-1; a possible D gene is TRBD1 (6 bases). Per germline, CDR1 MNHEY and CDR2 SVGAGI. This CDR3 comprises 13 residues. The germline V and J ends were trimmed by 10 bases and 0 bases, with 12 bases remaining between them. Here the CDR3 reads CATVRDMNTEAFF. The CDR3 bases are TGTGCCACCGTCCGGGACATGAACACTGAAGCTTTCTTT.

The V gene is TRBV5-1, the J gene TRBJ2-5, with D maybe TRBD2 (5 bases). Trimming removed 4 bases at V and 3 bases at J, with 16 bases between. Germline V lookup: CDR1 SGHRS, CDR2 YFSETQ. The CDR3 consists of 15 residues. CDR3 region: CASSLSADWEETQYF. The CDR3 DNA is TGCGCCAGCAGCCTCTCCGCGGACTGGGAAGAGACCCAGTACTTC.

The genes are TRBV9 and TRBJ1-4, with 10 bases fitting TRBD1. V shed 0 bases, J shed 6 bases, and the junction held 2 bases outside the gene matches. The CDR3 totals 15 residues. CDR1 and CDR2 (germline): SGDLS, YYNGEE. CDR3 loop: CASSVDGTGDEKLFF. CDR3 bases: TGTGCCAGCAGCGTAGACGGGACAGGGGATGAAAAACTGTTTTTT.

This clone was observed once. V is TRBV28 and J is TRBJ2-1; weak D call: TRBD1 (6 bases). V was pared by 6 bases and J by 9 bases, with 18 bases between. This CDR3 is 14 amino acids long. Germline loops: CDR1 MDHEN, CDR2 SYDVKM. For the CDR3, the DNA is TGTGCCAGCAGCCGCGTTTGGGGACACCTTGAGCAGTTCTTC. Its translation is CASSRVWGHLEQFF.

This clone was picked up a small number of times. The chain links TRBV7-9 to TRBJ2-1; 11 positions match TRBD2. Germline V gene sequence: CDR1 SEHNR, CDR2 FQNEAQ (reference sequence). The CDR3 contains 15 residues. J lost 8 bases, V lost 5 bases, and 8 bases had no gene match. CDR3 sequence: CASSATSGMVDEQFF. CDR3 coding DNA: TGTGCCAGCAGCGCGACTAGCGGGATGGTCGATGAGCAGTTCTTC.

V is TRBV7-9 and J is TRBJ2-1; 10 nucleotides match TRBD2. The J segment lost 1 base and the V segment lost 2 bases, leaving 2 bases of the junction unmatched. Germline CDR1 reads SEHNR; CDR2 reads FQNEAQ (reference sequence). The CDR3 totals 16 residues. For the CDR3, the DNA is TGTGCCAGCAGCTTAAGGACTAGCGGTTCCTACAATGAGCAGTTCTTC. Translation: CASSLRTSGSYNEQFF.

The chain carries TRBV7-3 and TRBJ2-7; D is perhaps TRBD2 (5 bases). The CDR3 loop spans 12 amino acids. The germline V and J ends were trimmed by 2 bases and 6 bases, with 8 bases remaining between them. In germline, CDR1 is SGHTA, CDR2 FQGTGA. CDR3 nucleotides: TGTGCCAGCAGCTTAGCTGGAGGCGAGCAGTACTTC. As protein: CASSLAGGEQYF.

CDR3 DNA sequence: TGTGCCAGCAGCCCACGGGATGGTACAGCCAAAAACATTCAGTACTTC. This sequence encodes CASSPRDGTAKNIQYF. The chain carries TRBV5-6 and TRBJ2-4; TRBD2 is a possible D gene (5 bases). Trimming pared 4 bases from V and 0 bases from J, leaving 14 bases between. This CDR3 spans 16 amino acids. Germline assignment: CDR1 SGHDT and CDR2 YYEEEE.

This chain uses TRBV19 with TRBJ2-5; maybe TRBD1 (5 bases). There are 13 residues in the CDR3. V lost 7 bases, J lost 4 bases, and 13 bases lay in between. Looked up from germline, CDR1 is LNHDA and CDR2 is SQIVND (reference sequence). The CDR3 loop reads CASTRGHLETQYF. The CDR3 DNA follows: TGTGCCAGTACCAGAGGACATCTAGAGACCCAGTACTTC.